The 5 T cell receptor beta chains listed next were all sequenced from one sample in a study of T cells in Graves' hyperthyroidism and ophthalmopathy. It was RNA transcripts that yielded the amplified TCR beta CDR3 regions. TCR CDR3 underwent first-round RT-PCR with the HTBI primer set. TCRdb re-derived calls from the multiplex PCR reads in MiXCR, one entry per CDR3 protein. Among about 740,000 distinct CDR3 sequences listed, about 15% were seen once. Sample: blood. These receptors were taken from a woman under 30 with Graves' hyperthyroidism.

This rearrangement joins TRBV20-1 to TRBJ2-7; TRBD2 aligns across 9 bases. Germline assignment: CDR1 DFQATT and CDR2 SNEGSKA (reference sequence). This CDR3 has 12 residues. V lost 1 base and J lost 8; bases outside the gene matches: 3. In nucleotides, the CDR3 is TGCAGTGCTAGAGGCGGGAGGGCCCAGCAGTACTTC. Its protein product is CSARGGRAQQYF.

As DNA, the CDR3 is TGTGCCAGTAGTATAGGCCTCTGGAATGAGCAGTTCTTC. It encodes CASSIGLWNEQFF. The chain has TRBV19 and TRBJ2-1; D unclear. The CDR3 extends over 13 amino acids. Per the germline V gene, CDR1 is LNHDA and CDR2 is SQIVND (reference sequence). The V end lost 1 base, the J end lost 7 bases, and 8 bases lay between the germline ends.

The genes are TRBV14 and TRBJ2-1; 7 bases agree with TRBD2. The CDR3 totals 15 residues. V was clipped by 1 base and J by 10 bases; unmatched bases: 10. Germline V gene lookup returns CDR1 SGHDN and CDR2 FVKESK. CDR3 region: CASSQGGGPTGEQFF. The DNA of the CDR3 is TGTGCCAGCAGCCAAGGGGGGGGTCCCACGGGAGAGCAGTTCTTC.

This clonotype occurred many times. The chain recombines TRBV18 with TRBJ2-5; D unresolved. Per germline, CDR1 KGHSH and CDR2 LQKENI. With 1 base removed from V and 2 bases from J, the gap between germline ends came to 11 bases. This CDR3 has 15 amino acids. The DNA for the CDR3 is TGTGCCAGCTCACCACGAAGGACGGAACAAGAGACCCAGTACTTC. The encoded protein is CASSPRRTEQETQYF.

This clonotype was picked up a small number of times. The V gene is TRBV29-1, the J gene TRBJ1-1, with TRBD1 as a possible D gene (5 bases). Germline CDR1 SQVTM, CDR2 ANQGSEA. V dropped 3 bases and J dropped 5 bases, with 13 bases sitting between them. The CDR3 loop spans 13 amino acids. The DNA for the CDR3 is TGCAGCGTTGACGGGACGGTCAAAACTGAAGCTTTCTTT. Its translation is CSVDGTVKTEAFF.